This TCR beta chain derives from a study of Tregs in tolerant kidney transplant recipients. CD4+CD25+CD127- Tregs, CD4+CD25- non-Tregs, CD4 and CD8 cells were sorted. The germline V gene has CDR1 ENHRY and CDR2 SYGVKD. The CDR3 spans 15 residues. V shed 6 bases, J shed 3 bases, and the junction held 7 bases outside the gene matches. Whole-study findings and limits: The most relevant donor-specific Treg TCRbeta repertoire apparently came from expansion with activated donor B cells. Few patients were studied, so findings need validation in larger groups.

As regards this clone: Its cognate antigen is unknown.

Profiling relied on immunoSEQ multiplex PCR, and the TCRdb table lists in-frame clones only, not all of them. This table holds some 69,000 clones, 84% found once. This sequence joins TRBV10-3 and TRBJ2-3, with 9 bases identical to TRBD2. Sequencing was performed on CD4+ T cells from blood. The clonotype was recovered from a human donor in good health. The CDR3 here is CAIRGASGVTDTQYF. The CDR3 coding sequence is TGTGCCATCAGGGGGGCTAGCGGGGTTACAGATACGCAGTATTTT.